One T cell receptor (beta chain) is described in this entry. Its antigen is as yet unknown. This sample is part of a study of cytomegalovirus exposure and HLA in healthy donors. Study details: Of all 400 or so donors who were genotyped, under 90% belonged to the Caucasian-associated ancestry cluster. Study results and caveats: Rarity marked most TCR sequences, yet some public TCRs occurred in many donors.

Trimming left V 0 bases short and J 4 bases short, with 9 bases between. This CDR3 is 14 amino acids long. Germline-derived CDR1 and CDR2 are ENHRY and SYGVKD. The primer mix had 60 Vbeta and 13 Jbeta primers. Here immunoSEQ multiplex PCR was the method, and the copy in TCRdb shows in-frame clones only, minus some. Among 100,000 to 150,000 clones, around 9% were seen once, and the ten largest hold roughly 6.4%. This rearrangement joins TRBV10-3 to TRBJ1-1; D is perhaps TRBD1 (6 bases). The sequencing input was PBMCs. The clonotype originates from a woman aged 35 to 49 in good health and CMV-seropositive. DNA of the CDR3: TGTGCCATCAGTGAGTCGTCCAGGGGCACTGAAGCTTTCTTT. It yields the protein CAISESSRGTEAFF.